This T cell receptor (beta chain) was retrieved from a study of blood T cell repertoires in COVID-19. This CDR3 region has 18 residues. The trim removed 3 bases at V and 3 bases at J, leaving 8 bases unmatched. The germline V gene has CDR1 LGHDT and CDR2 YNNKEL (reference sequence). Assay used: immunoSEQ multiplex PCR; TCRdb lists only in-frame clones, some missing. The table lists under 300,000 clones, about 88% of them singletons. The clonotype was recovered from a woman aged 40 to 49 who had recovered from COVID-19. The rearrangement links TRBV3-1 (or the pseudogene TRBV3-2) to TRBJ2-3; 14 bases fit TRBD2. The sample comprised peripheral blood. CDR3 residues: CASSHLTSGGAGTDTQYF. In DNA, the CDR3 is TGTGCCAGCAGCCATCTGACTAGCGGGGGGGCTGGGACAGATACGCAGTATTTT.